This TCR beta chain was captured in a study of blood T cells in healthy people across ages. The use of a sample-barcoded 5' primer and a J-beta primer mix characterized a second PCR of roughly 6 to 11 cycles. TCRdb re-derived calls from the 5' RACE reads in MiXCR, one entry per CDR3 protein. The sample includes about 800,000 distinct CDR3 sequences, 58% of them seen just once. The study, taken as a whole, reports: TCR beta diversity correlated strongly with naive T cell percentage.

Regarding this clonotype: Its specificity is not known.

V gave up 5 bases and J gave up 7 bases; unmatched junction bases: 8. Germline V lookup: CDR1 DFQATT, CDR2 SNEGSKA (reference sequence). This CDR3 is 13 amino acids long. The chain uses TRBV20-1 and TRBJ2-1; 7 nucleotides match TRBD2. The sequenced material came from blood. This receptor was obtained from a man between 25 and 39 years old in good health. The CDR3 nucleotides read TGCAGTGCTTGGGACTACCGCTTTAATGAGCAGTTCTTC. Translation: CSAWDYRFNEQFF.